This TCR beta chain was recorded in a study of blood T cell repertoires in COVID-19. The CDR3 contains 17 residues. The germline gives CDR1 SGHTA, CDR2 FQGNSA. The trim removed 2 bases at V and 4 bases at J, leaving 12 bases unmatched. This clone was seen only a few times. Here immunoSEQ multiplex PCR was the method, and the copy in TCRdb shows in-frame clones only, minus some. The sample consists of about 92,000 clones, 80% to 85% of them appearing once. The gene calls are TRBV7-2 and TRBJ1-2; 8 bases are a match to TRBD1. This sequence was found in a woman of 80 years or more with active or convalescent COVID-19. Sequencing was performed on peripheral blood. This CDR3 is CASSLNPLTGALYGYTF. The DNA of the CDR3 is TGTGCCAGCAGCTTAAATCCTTTGACAGGGGCCCTCTATGGCTACACCTTC.